A selection of T cell receptor beta chains follows, all from one sample in a study of T cell responses to AZD1222 COVID-19 vaccine. Sequenced by immunoSEQ multiplex PCR; TCRdb stores in-frame clones only, minus some. The table records some 150,000 clones, 90% to 95% of them present only once. The input for sequencing was peripheral blood, taken on day 0 of AZD1222 vaccination. Every receptor here comes from an adult in good health. CDR3s include the opening cysteine and the closing phenylalanine or tryptophan. A D gene is named only where the DNA matches it firmly. The size field is filled for only some rows; it gives once, few, many or a size class.

j_call | clone_size | v_call | d_call | cdr3_aa | cdr3_nt
TRBJ1-1 | . | TRBV2 | . | CASSTTRNTEAFF | TGTGCCAGCAGTACGACAAGGAACACTGAAGCTTTCTTT
TRBJ2-3 | . | TRBV7-6 | TRBD2 | CASSSSGTSPDTQYF | TGTGCCAGCAGCTCCTCCGGGACTAGCCCAGATACGCAGTATTTT
TRBJ2-1 | . | TRBV3-1/TRBV3-2 | . | CASSQGRRGTNNEQFF | TGTGCCAGCAGCCAAGGGCGGAGGGGGACCAACAATGAGCAGTTCTTC
TRBJ1-6 | . | TRBV6-5 | TRBD1 | CASSLGTVHSPLHF | TGTGCCAGCAGTTTGGGGACAGTCCATTCACCCCTCCACTTT
TRBJ2-2 | . | TRBV10-3 | . | CAISERDRELFF | TGTGCCATCAGTGAAAGGGACAGGGAGCTGTTTTTT
TRBJ2-5 | . | TRBV30 | . | CAWIGEDSQYF | TGTGCCTGGATTGGGGAGGACTCCCAGTACTTC
TRBJ1-5 | once | TRBV7-8 | . | CASSSGQLYNQPQHF | TGTGCCAGCAGCTCCGGACAGCTCTACAATCAGCCCCAGCATTTT
TRBJ1-1 | . | TRBV5-6 | TRBD1 | CASSLARDSWTEAFF | TGTGCCAGCAGCTTGGCCCGGGACAGCTGGACTGAAGCTTTCTTT
TRBJ1-5 | . | TRBV6-4 | . | CASDPGRPYKPQHF | TGTGCCAGCGACCCAGGGAGGCCCTATAAGCCCCAGCATTTT
TRBJ2-1 | few | TRBV7-2 | TRBD2 | CASSPTAGTSGSNEQFF | TGTGCCAGCAGCCCGACGGCCGGGACTAGCGGGAGCAATGAGCAGTTCTTC
TRBJ1-2 | once | TRBV7-8 | . | CASSPLSVVGYTF | TGTGCCAGCAGCCCGCTTTCGGTTGTGGGCTACACCTTC
TRBJ2-3 | . | TRBV19 | TRBD2 | CASSIGLAGGALVTDTQYF | TGTGCCAGTAGTATCGGACTAGCGGGGGGGGCGTTGGTGACAGATACGCAGTATTTT
TRBJ1-4 | once | TRBV6-2/TRBV6-3 | . | CASSPVRSENEKLFF | TGTGCCAGCAGTCCCGTCAGGTCGGAAAATGAAAAACTGTTTTTT